What follows is one TCR beta chain and its context. CDR3 size: 13 residues. V lost 3 bases and J 12 bases, leaving 18 bases between the germline ends. The record originates from a study of control samples from healthy donors and cancer patients. TCRdb's copy holds only in-frame clones and misses some; the assay was immunoSEQ multiplex PCR. The sample records approximately 100,000 clones, about nine tenths being singletons. This TCR was recovered from a human donor in good health. The donor label of this sample is uncertain. The rearrangement links TRBV12-3 or TRBV12-4 to TRBJ2-7; D is possibly TRBD1 (5 bases). Input material: blood. Written as DNA, the CDR3 is TGTGCCAGCAGTTTGGGGCCGAGATATTCCTTGTACGTC. It specifies CASSLGPRYSLYV.